This T cell receptor (beta chain) was recovered during a study of OX40 agonist ivuxolimab in advanced cancers. Assay: immunoSEQ multiplex PCR; the TCRdb copy retains only in-frame clones and omits some. The data hold over 50,000 clones, with around four fifths observed a single time. Germline CDR1 reads SGHNT; CDR2 reads YYREEE (reference sequence). The CDR3 length is 17 residues. The V gene end was trimmed by 2 bases and the J gene end by 2 bases; junction bases not matched to a gene: 8. This chain joins TRBV5-4 and TRBJ2-3, with TRBD2 matching over 10 bases. This receptor was taken from an adult with an advanced solid tumor such as melanoma, head and neck, liver or kidney cancer. The sequences come from CD4+ or CD8+ T cells sorted from blood, collected in a trial of the OX40 agonist ivuxolimab. CDR3 bases: TGTGCCAGCAGCTTTATGGTAGCGGGGGGACTCACAGATACGCAGTATTTT. Protein sequence: CASSFMVAGGLTDTQYF.